The 22 T cell receptor beta chains listed next were all sequenced from one sample in a study of shared clonotypes between healthy human individuals (dated by TCRdb to 2020 to 2022). For the CD8 naive samples, CD45RO-negative cells were positively selected for CCR7, yielding a CD45RA+CCR7+ population from which TemRA cells were excluded. The library was built by means of the immunoSEQ multiplex PCR assay. TCRdb's version of the immuneACCESS table is confined to in-frame rearrangements and falls short of the full clone set. An unresolved V gene accounts for under half of the shortfall where checked; the remainder is of unknown origin. The table for this sample lists about 1.9 million clones; about 93% of them were counted only once. Approximately 1.7% of the sample comes from the top ten. Input material: naive CD8+ T cells from PBMCs. The sample's cell subset or site label, decoded: CD45RA+CCR7+. Every receptor here comes from a man aged 18 to 29 in good health. Some clones in this sample may be carry-over from other donors' samples.

The J gene is TRBJ1-4, the V gene TRBV14; D gene uncertain. Trimming stripped 5 bases from V and 7 bases from J, with 14 bases between. This CDR3 has 14 residues. The germline CDR1 and CDR2 sequences are SGHDN and FVKESK. In DNA form, the CDR3 reads TGTGCCAGCAGCGACCGGGAAACGGGTGAAAAACTGTTTTTT. This gives the protein CASSDRETGEKLFF.

The chain carries TRBV2 and TRBJ2-1, with TRBD2 matching 9 bases. Germline CDR1 and CDR2: SNHLY and FYNNEI. Trimming at V came to 7 bases and at J to 6 bases, leaving 13 bases not matched to a gene. The CDR3 consists of 16 residues. The CDR3 sequence is CASIYREREDSNEQFF. In DNA form, the CDR3 reads TGTGCCAGCATATATAGGGAGCGGGAGGATTCCAATGAGCAGTTCTTC. The complete variable domain, with remaining parts taken from reference TRBV2 and TRBJ2-1, reads EPEVTQTPSHQVTQMGQEVILRCVPISNHLYFYWYRQILGQKVEFLVSFYNNEISEKSEIFDDQFSVERPDGSNFTLKIRSTKLEDSAMYFCASIYREREDSNEQFFGPGTRLTVL.

This clone was found once. The chain employs TRBV23-1 and TRBJ1-2; maybe TRBD1 (6 bases). TRBV23-1 is treated as an ORF (open reading frame) with a function not yet certain. The CDR3 is 16 residues long. The V end lost 6 bases, the J end lost 3 bases, and 20 bases lay between the germline ends. This CDR3 is CASSRGRAGEDYGYTF. In nucleotides, the CDR3 is TGCGCCAGCAGCCGAGGACGGGCAGGGGAGGACTATGGCTACACCTTC.

This chain connects TRBV9 to TRBJ2-1, with D tentatively TRBD2 (7 bases). Looked up from germline, CDR1 is SGDLS and CDR2 is YYNGEE. V gave up 0 bases and J gave up 2 bases, with 18 bases separating them. The CDR3 loop spans 18 amino acids. The CDR3 is CASSVGGGAPLPYNEQFF. CDR3 bases: TGTGCCAGCAGCGTAGGTGGGGGGGCCCCACTCCCCTACAATGAGCAGTTCTTC.

V is TRBV4-3 and J is TRBJ1-4; no clear D gene. Germline lookup yields CDR1 LGHNA and CDR2 YSLEER. V was pared by 0 bases and J by 16 bases, with 18 bases between. The CDR3 contains 14 residues. In DNA, the CDR3 is TGCGCCAGCAGCCAAGATCGGGTCGGAGGGAAAAGGTTTTTT. Translating gives CASSQDRVGGKRFF.

The V gene is TRBV11-2, the J gene TRBJ1-3, with a tentative D call TRBD1 (6 bases). V was cut by 5 bases and J by 2 bases, with 13 bases left in between. The CDR3 extends over 15 amino acids. Germline V gene data show CDR1 as SGHAT and CDR2 as FQNNGV. CDR3: CASSPDSGPGNTIYF. The CDR3 DNA sequence: TGTGCCAGCAGCCCGGACAGCGGGCCTGGAAACACCATATATTTT. The full variable domain, rest sourced from reference TRBV11-2 and TRBJ1-3, is EAGVAQSPRYKIIEKRQSVAFWCNPISGHATLYWYQQILGQGPKLLIQFQNNGVVDDSQLPKDRFSAERLKGVDSTLKIQPAKLEDSAVYLCASSPDSGPGNTIYFGEGSWLTVV.

The gene calls are TRBV27 and TRBJ2-3; D gene unclear. This CDR3 is built from 13 residues. Germline V gene sequence: CDR1 MNHEY, CDR2 SMNVEV (reference sequence). V lost 8 bases and J lost 4, with 13 bases in between. CDR3 amino acids: CASRTLGADTQYF. CDR3 bases: TGTGCCAGCCGGACCTTAGGCGCAGATACGCAGTATTTT.

This clone was picked up a small number of times. The rearrangement uses TRBV4-3 and TRBJ2-7; D unclear. This CDR3 region has 13 residues. The V end lost 1 base, the J end lost 3 bases, and 7 bases lay between the germline ends. Germline V CDR1 and CDR2: LGHNA, YSLEER. The CDR3 nucleotides are TGCGCCAGCAGCCAAGGGACGAACTACGAGCAGTACTTC. Translated: CASSQGTNYEQYF.

The rearrangement uses TRBV28 and TRBJ2-2; D is uncertain. Germline values: CDR1 MDHEN, CDR2 SYDVKM. V was trimmed by 3 bases and J by 7 bases, leaving 18 bases between them. CDR3 size: 16 residues. The CDR3 protein is CASSLPSSLFHGELFF. CDR3 DNA: TGTGCCAGCAGTTTGCCCTCGTCCTTGTTTCACGGGGAGCTGTTTTTT.

The rearrangement joins TRBV6-6 to TRBJ1-4; D is possibly TRBD1 (6 bases). The CDR3 extends over 15 amino acids. CDR1 is MNHNY and CDR2 is SVGAGI in the germline V gene (reference sequence). Trimming pared 1 base from V and 1 base from J, leaving 7 bases between. The CDR3, as DNA: TGTGCCAGCAGTTACTTGACAGGAACTAATGAAAAACTGTTTTTT. As protein: CASSYLTGTNEKLFF.

The rearrangement links TRBV13 to TRBJ2-3; 8 bases match TRBD1. With V trimmed by 3 bases and J by 2 bases, 4 bases remained unmatched. Germline V gives CDR1 PRHDT, CDR2 FYEKMQ (reference sequence). CDR3 length: 15 amino acids. CDR3 in amino acids: CASSLDRVNTDTQYF. In DNA form, the CDR3 reads TGTGCCAGCAGCTTGGACAGGGTGAACACAGATACGCAGTATTTT.

As for this clone: Other DNA sequences in the sample encode the same CDR3. The chain recombines TRBV10-1 with TRBJ2-5; D may be TRBD1 or TRBD2 (5 bases each). The germline V gene encodes CDR1 WNHNN and CDR2 SYGVQD (reference sequence). V shed 8 bases and J shed 5 bases, with 9 bases lying between them. CDR3 length: 11 residues. CDR3 amino acids: CASSEGETQYF. The CDR3 DNA reads as TGCGCCAGCTCCGAGGGGGAGACCCAGTACTTC.

The chain couples TRBV19 to TRBJ2-1, with D maybe TRBD1 (5 bases). Trimming removed 7 bases at V and 4 bases at J, with 11 bases between. Germline V gene data show CDR1 as LNHDA and CDR2 as SQIVND (reference sequence). The CDR3 is 13 amino acids. CDR3 nucleotides: TGTGCCAGTAATAGTAGGGGATACAATGAGCAGTTCTTC. As protein: CASNSRGYNEQFF. Drawing the rest from reference TRBV19 and TRBJ2-1, the complete variable domain is DGGITQSPKYLFRKEGQNVTLSCEQNLNHDAMYWYRQDPGQGLRLIYYSQIVNDFQKGDIAEGYSVSREKKESFPLTVTSAQKNPTAFYLCASNSRGYNEQFFGPGTRLTVL.

V gene TRBV9 combines with J gene TRBJ2-2; no definite D call. The CDR3 is 16 amino acids. Germline CDR1 and CDR2: SGDLS and YYNGEE. V lost 2 bases to trimming and J lost 0 bases, with 11 bases between them. Here the CDR3 reads CASSVFSPANTGELFF. CDR3 DNA sequence: TGTGCCAGCAGCGTCTTCAGCCCCGCGAACACCGGGGAGCTGTTTTTT.

The chain couples TRBV4-3 to TRBJ2-3, with D unclear. V was shortened by 4 bases and J by 1 base, with 9 bases between the two germline ends. The length of the CDR3 is 14 residues. The V gene's germline CDR1 is LGHNA and CDR2 YSLEER. Here the CDR3 reads CASSRGRGTDTQYF. The CDR3, as DNA: TGCGCCAGCAGCCGTGGACGAGGCACAGATACGCAGTATTTT.

The rearrangement uses TRBV7-9 and TRBJ2-7; D gene uncertain. The CDR3 has 13 residues. V dropped 2 bases and J dropped 3 bases, with 8 bases sitting between them. Germline CDR1 reads SEHNR; CDR2 reads FQNEAQ (reference sequence). CDR3 in amino acids: CASSLKGFYEQYF. The DNA of the CDR3 is TGTGCCAGCAGCTTAAAGGGATTCTACGAGCAGTACTTC.

In nucleotides, the CDR3 is TGTGCCAGCAGCCCCTGGGACGGCTCTGGAAACACCATATATTTT. Translated, it gives CASSPWDGSGNTIYF. The chain couples TRBV7-8 to TRBJ1-3, with a possible D match to TRBD1 (5 bases). The CDR3 length is 15 residues. Germline CDR1 and CDR2: SGHVS and FQNEAQ. The germline V and J ends were trimmed by 5 bases and 0 bases, with 11 bases remaining between them.

This rearrangement joins TRBV7-9 to TRBJ2-1; 10 nucleotides line up with TRBD1. The V segment lost 5 bases and the J segment 8 bases; nucleotides outside the gene matches: 18. The CDR3 has 18 amino acids. CDR1 SEHNR and CDR2 FQNEAQ come from the germline V gene (reference sequence). The CDR3 here is CASSPRDRGDPRGDEQFF. DNA for the CDR3: TGTGCCAGCAGCCCCCGGGACAGGGGCGACCCCAGGGGCGATGAGCAGTTCTTC. The whole variable domain, remainder taken from reference TRBV7-9 and TRBJ2-1, is DTGVSQNPRHKITKRGQNVTFRCDPISEHNRLYWYRQTLGQGPEFLTYFQNEAQLEKSRLLSDRFSAERPKGSFSTLEIQRTEQGDSAMYLCASSPRDRGDPRGDEQFFGPGTRLTVL.

The chain uses TRBV4-1 and TRBJ2-7, with no clear D. Germline assignment: CDR1 MGHRA and CDR2 YSYEKL. Trimming stripped 1 base from V and 6 bases from J, with 10 bases between. The CDR3 runs 13 residues. The CDR3: CASSQVGLSEQYF. The CDR3 DNA sequence: TGCGCCAGCAGCCAAGTGGGCCTATCCGAGCAGTACTTC.

The chain couples TRBV29-1 to TRBJ1-1; 8 bases are a match to TRBD1. This CDR3 is built from 16 residues. In germline, CDR1 is SQVTM, CDR2 ANQGSEA. Losses at the gene ends were 1 base for V and 1 base for J; bases not matched to a gene: 8. The CDR3 sequence: CSVEGPRTGRNTEAFF. DNA of the CDR3: TGCAGCGTTGAAGGTCCTAGGACAGGGAGGAACACTGAAGCTTTCTTT.

The V and J genes are TRBV28 and TRBJ2-2; 7 bases are a match to TRBD1. CDR1 and CDR2 (germline): MDHEN, SYDVKM. CDR3 length: 15 residues. V dropped 2 bases and J dropped 4; count of bases not matched to a gene: 4. In DNA, the CDR3 is TGTGCCAGCAGTTTAAGGGGGCCGCGCACCGGGGAGCTGTTTTTT. This codes for CASSLRGPRTGELFF.

Concerning this clone itself: Other DNA sequences within the sample encode an identical CDR3. The chain carries TRBV10-3 and TRBJ2-7; 7 positions agree with TRBD2. The V gene's germline CDR1 is ENHRY and CDR2 SYGVKD. The CDR3 consists of 13 residues. V shed 6 bases and J 1 base; nucleotides not matched to a gene: 3. As DNA, the CDR3 is TGTGCCATCAGGGGCGGGAGTTCCTACGAGCAGTACTTC. Amino acids: CAIRGGSSYEQYF.